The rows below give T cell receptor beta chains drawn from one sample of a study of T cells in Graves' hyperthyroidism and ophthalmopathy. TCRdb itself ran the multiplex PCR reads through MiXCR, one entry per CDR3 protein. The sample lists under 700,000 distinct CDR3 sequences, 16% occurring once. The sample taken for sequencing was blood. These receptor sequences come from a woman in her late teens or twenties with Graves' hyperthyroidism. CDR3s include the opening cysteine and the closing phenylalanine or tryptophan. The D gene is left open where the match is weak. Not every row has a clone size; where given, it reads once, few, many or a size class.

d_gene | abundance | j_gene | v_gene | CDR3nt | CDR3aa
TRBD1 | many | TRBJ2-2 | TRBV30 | TGTGCCTGGAGTGCAGGGGGCGGGGAGCTGTTTTTT | CAWSAGGGELFF
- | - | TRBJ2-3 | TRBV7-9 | TGTGCCAGCAGTCCGCGACCGGGACCTAGCACAGATACGCAGTATTTT | CASSPRPGPSTDTQYF
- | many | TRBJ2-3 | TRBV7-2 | TGTGCCAGCAGCTCACCGCCAAGCTATACGCAGTATTTT | CASSSPPSYTQYF
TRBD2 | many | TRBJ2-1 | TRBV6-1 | TGTGCCAGCAGTGGACTAGCGGATGGGGATGAGCAGTTCTTC | CASSGLADGDEQFF
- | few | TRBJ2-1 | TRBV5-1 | TGCGCCAGCAGTTCTTCCGGGGCCCAAACTTGGGATGAGCAGTTCTTC | CASSSSGAQTWDEQFF
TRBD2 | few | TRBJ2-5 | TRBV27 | TGTGCCAGCAGTTTCACCCGGACTAGCGAGACCCAGTACTTC | CASSFTRTSETQYF
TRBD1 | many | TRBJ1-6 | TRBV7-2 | TGTGCCAGCAGCTCCCGACAGGGCAGTCACCGATCACCCCTCCACTTT | CASSSRQGSHRSPLHF
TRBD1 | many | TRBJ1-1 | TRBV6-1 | TGTGCCAGCAGGAAGGACAGGGGCCGCACTGAAGCTTTCTTT | CASRKDRGRTEAFF
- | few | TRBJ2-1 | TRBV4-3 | TGCGCCAGCAGCCAAGATGGGTCCTACAATGAGCAGTTCTTC | CASSQDGSYNEQFF
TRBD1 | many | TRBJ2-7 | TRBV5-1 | TGCGCCAGCAGCTTGACAGGGGGCAGCTCCTACGAGCAGTACTTC | CASSLTGGSSYEQYF
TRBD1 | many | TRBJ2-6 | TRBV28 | TGTGCCAGCAGGGAAACATACAGGGGGTCTGGGGCCAACGTCCTGACTTTC | CASRETYRGSGANVLTF
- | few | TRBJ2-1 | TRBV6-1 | TGTGCCAGCAGTCTGGAAATAGAGGATGAGCAGTTCTTC | CASSLEIEDEQFF
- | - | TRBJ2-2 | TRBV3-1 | TGTGCCAGCAGCCCTATTACAGGGAGCAACACCGGGGAGCTGTTTTTT | CASSPITGSNTGELFF
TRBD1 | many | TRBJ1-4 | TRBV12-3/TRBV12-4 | TGTGCCAGCAGAGAGACAGGGGGCGAAAAACTGTTTTTT | CASRETGGEKLFF
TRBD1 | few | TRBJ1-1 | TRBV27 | TGTGCCAGCAGAGTCACAGGGGGTGTCACTGAAGCTTTCTTT | CASRVTGGVTEAFF
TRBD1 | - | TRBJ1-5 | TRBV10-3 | TGTGCCATCCTAGACAGGGATCCCAATAATAATAGCAATCAGCCCCAGCATTTT | CAILDRDPNNNSNQPQHF
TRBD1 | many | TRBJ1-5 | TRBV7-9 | TGTGCCAGCAGCTTTGCTGACAGGGGGCGTACTCAGCCCCAGCATTTT | CASSFADRGRTQPQHF
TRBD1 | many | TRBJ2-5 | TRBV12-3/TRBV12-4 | TGTGCCAGCAGGCCGACAGGGACCCAAGAGACCCAGTACTTC | CASRPTGTQETQYF
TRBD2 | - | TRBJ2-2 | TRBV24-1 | TGTGCCACCAGTCATAGCGGGACCATTAACACCGGGGAGCTGTTTTTT | CATSHSGTINTGELFF
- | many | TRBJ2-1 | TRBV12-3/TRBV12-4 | TGTGCCAGCAGTTTCGATGACAGCTACAATGAGCAGTTCTTC | CASSFDDSYNEQFF
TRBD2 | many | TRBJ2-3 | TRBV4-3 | TGCGCCAGCAGCCAAGATAGCGGGAGCACAGATACGCAGTATTTT | CASSQDSGSTDTQYF
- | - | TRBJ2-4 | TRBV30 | TGTGCCTGGAGCTTTAGCGGACTTACCAAAAACATTCAGTACTTC | CAWSFSGLTKNIQYF
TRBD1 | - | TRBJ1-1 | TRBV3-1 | TGTGCCAGCAGCCAAGGTTCAGGGGGCCGGAACACTGAAGCTTTCTTT | CASSQGSGGRNTEAFF
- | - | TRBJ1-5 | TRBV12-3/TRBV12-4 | TGTGCCAGCAGTTTAGGGGGGGGTAGGACCTCCAATCAGCCCCAGCATTTT | CASSLGGGRTSNQPQHF
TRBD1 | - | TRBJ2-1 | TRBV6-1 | TGTGCCAGCAGTGAGGACAGGCCTTATACGATTTCCTACAATGAGCAGTTCTTC | CASSEDRPYTISYNEQFF
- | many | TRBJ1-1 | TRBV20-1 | TGCAGTGCTAGAGGTTGGGGGAGGGGCACTGAAGCTTTCTTT | CSARGWGRGTEAFF
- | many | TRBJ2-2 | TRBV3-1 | TGTGCCAGCAGCCAAACGAACACCGGGGAGCTGTTTTTT | CASSQTNTGELFF
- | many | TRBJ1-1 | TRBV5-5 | TGTGCCAGCAGCTTGGACAGCCCGAACACTGAAGCTTTCTTT | CASSLDSPNTEAFF
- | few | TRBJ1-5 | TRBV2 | TGTGCCAGCCAAGACACAGGCAATCAGCCCCAGCATTTT | CASQDTGNQPQHF
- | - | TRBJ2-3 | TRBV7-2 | TGTGCCAGCAGCCGGGAGAGTCAGCAGTATTTT | CASSRESQQYF
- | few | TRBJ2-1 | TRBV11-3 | TGTGCCAGCAGCTTAGAAGGTAGAGATGGGATCAATGAGCAGTTCTTC | CASSLEGRDGINEQFF
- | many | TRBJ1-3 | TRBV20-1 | TGCAGTGCATCGACAGTCTCTGGAAACACCATATATTTT | CSASTVSGNTIYF
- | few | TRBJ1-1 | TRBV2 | TGTGCCAGCATGACAGCTTCACTGAACACTGAAGCTTTCTTT | CASMTASLNTEAFF